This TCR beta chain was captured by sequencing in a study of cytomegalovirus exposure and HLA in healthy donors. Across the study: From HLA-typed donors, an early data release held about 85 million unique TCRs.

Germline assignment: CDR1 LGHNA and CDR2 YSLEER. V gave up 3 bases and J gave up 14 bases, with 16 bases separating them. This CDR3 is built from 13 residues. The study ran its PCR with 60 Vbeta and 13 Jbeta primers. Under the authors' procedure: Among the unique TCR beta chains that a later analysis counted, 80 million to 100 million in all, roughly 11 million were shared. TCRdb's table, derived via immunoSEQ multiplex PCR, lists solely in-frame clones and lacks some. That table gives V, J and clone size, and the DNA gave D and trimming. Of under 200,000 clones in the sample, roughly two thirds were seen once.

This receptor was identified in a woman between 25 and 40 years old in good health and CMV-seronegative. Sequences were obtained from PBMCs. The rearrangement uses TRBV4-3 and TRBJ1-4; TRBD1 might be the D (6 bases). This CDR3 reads CASSHDRPGGLFF. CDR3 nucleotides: TGCGCCAGCAGCCATGACAGGCCCGGCGGGCTGTTTTTT.